This T cell receptor (beta chain) was sequenced during a study of patients and donors after allogeneic stem cell transplantation (dated by TCRdb to the early 2020s). Spanning cysteine to phenylalanine, the CDR3 consists of 14 amino acids. The only DNA kept is the CDR3, 42 bases in frame from the first base. V is cut by 3 bases and J by 4 bases, and the space between the germline ends is 10 bases. As encoded in the germline V gene, CDR1 is SGHTA while CDR2 is FQGNSA. As concerns this clonotype: Its antigen is not yet known. No base-level quality is on record; no much larger clone is a single base apart.

The library was obtained by RT-PCR. Sequencing used a NextSeq 550. TCRdb ran its own pipeline on the public reads, namely fastp trimming at Q25 and MiXCR clone calling, and kept in-frame beta chains. Each entry is one CDR3 protein sequence, shown with its most common DNA and genes. The sample profile shows over 200,000 distinct CDR3 sequences; about 38% of them were found once. The ten largest clones capture around a tenth of the sample. Specimen: blood, either unsorted or a sorted T cell fraction (not recorded which). The receptor was derived from a human donor who was either an allogeneic HSCT recipient or a stem cell or donor lymphocyte infusion donor (not recorded which). It is not recorded whose cells these are; they may come from a transplant donor. The chain is made from TRBV7-2 and TRBJ1-3; TRBD1 is a weak D gene call, 6 bases matching. The CDR3 protein sequence reads: CASSFPGAGNTIYF. The DNA is TGTGCCAGCAGCTTTCCAGGGGCCGGAAACACCATATATTTT. Full variable domain (CDR3 extended with the reference TRBV7-2 and TRBJ1-3 proteins): GAGVSQSPSNKVTEKGKDVELRCDPISGHTALYWYRQSLGQGLEFLIYFQGNSAPDKSGLPSDRFSAERTGGSVSTLTIQRTQQEDSAVYLCASSFPGAGNTIYFGEGSWLTVV.